This T cell receptor beta chain was captured by sequencing in a study of T cell changes during pregnancy in multiple sclerosis. Here immunoSEQ multiplex PCR was the method, and the copy in TCRdb shows in-frame clones only, minus some. Counted here are 60,000 or so clones, over 80% occurring once; the ten biggest clones make up around 0.85%. Germline values: CDR1 MDHEN, CDR2 SYDVKM. This CDR3 region has 15 residues. The J segment lost 6 bases and the V segment lost 6 bases, leaving 11 bases of the junction unmatched. The chain employs TRBV28 and TRBJ2-7, with TRBD2 identical over 10 bases. Sample: peripheral blood, taken in the first trimester of pregnancy. This sequence was found in a female donor in good health, enrolled as a control in a pregnancy study. The CDR3 region has the DNA TGTGCCAGCAGACACAAACTAGCGGGGAAGGGCGAGCAGTACTTC. As protein: CASRHKLAGKGEQYF.